The following is a T cell receptor beta chain sequence with its context. The record originates from a study of T cell repertoires in cytomegalovirus infection. CDR1 SGHTA and CDR2 FQGNSA come from the germline V gene. CDR3 length equals 14 residues. Trimming removed 1 base from V and 8 bases from J, with 12 bases in between. TCRdb fed the reads into MiXCR, producing one record per CDR3 protein. The sample consists of roughly 600,000 distinct CDR3 sequences, approximately 24% of them appearing once. Sequencing was carried out using CD8+ T cells from PBMCs. The V gene is TRBV7-2, the J gene TRBJ2-4, with D perhaps assigned TRBD1 or TRBD2 (5 bases each). This clonotype was obtained from a human donor in good health (CMV status not recorded). Some clones in this sample may be carry-over from other donors' samples. The chain's CDR3 is CASSLGAGRDIQYF. CDR3 bases: TGTGCCAGCAGCTTAGGGGCAGGGCGGGACATTCAGTACTTC.